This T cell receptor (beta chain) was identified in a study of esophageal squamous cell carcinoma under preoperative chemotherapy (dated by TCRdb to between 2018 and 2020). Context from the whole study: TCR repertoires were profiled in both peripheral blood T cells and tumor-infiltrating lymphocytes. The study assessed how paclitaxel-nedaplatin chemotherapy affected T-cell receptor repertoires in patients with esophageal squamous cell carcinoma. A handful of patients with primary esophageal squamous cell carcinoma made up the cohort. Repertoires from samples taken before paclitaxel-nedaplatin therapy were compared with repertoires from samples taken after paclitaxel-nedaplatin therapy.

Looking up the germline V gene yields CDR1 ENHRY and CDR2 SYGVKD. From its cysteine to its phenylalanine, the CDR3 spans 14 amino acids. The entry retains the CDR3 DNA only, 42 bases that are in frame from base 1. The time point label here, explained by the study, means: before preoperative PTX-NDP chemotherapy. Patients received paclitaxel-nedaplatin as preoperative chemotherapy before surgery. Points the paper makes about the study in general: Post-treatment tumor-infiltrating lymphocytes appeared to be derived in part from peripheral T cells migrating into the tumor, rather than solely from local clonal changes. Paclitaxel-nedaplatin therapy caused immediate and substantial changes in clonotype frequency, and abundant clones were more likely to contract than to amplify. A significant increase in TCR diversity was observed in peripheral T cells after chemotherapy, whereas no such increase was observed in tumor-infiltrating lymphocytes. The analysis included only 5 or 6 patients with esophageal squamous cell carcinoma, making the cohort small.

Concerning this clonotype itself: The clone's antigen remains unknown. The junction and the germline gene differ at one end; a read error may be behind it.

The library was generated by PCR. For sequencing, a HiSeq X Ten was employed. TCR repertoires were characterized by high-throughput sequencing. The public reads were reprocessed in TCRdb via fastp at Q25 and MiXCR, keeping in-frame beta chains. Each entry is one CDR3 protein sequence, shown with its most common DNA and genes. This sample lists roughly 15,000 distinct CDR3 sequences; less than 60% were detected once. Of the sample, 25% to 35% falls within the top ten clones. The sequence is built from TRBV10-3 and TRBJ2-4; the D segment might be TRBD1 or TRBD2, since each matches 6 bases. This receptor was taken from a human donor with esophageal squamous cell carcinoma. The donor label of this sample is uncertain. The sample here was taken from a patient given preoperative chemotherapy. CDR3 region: CAGLGGRAQDIQYF. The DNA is TGTGCGGGGCTCGGGGGCCGTGCCCAAGACATCCAGTACTTC.